This TCR beta chain is drawn from a study of cytomegalovirus exposure and HLA in healthy donors. Study information: Earlier findings included roughly 120 million unique TCR beta sequences obtained from about 180 million T cells.

CDR3 length: 19 amino acids. Unmatched junction bases numbered 11, after V lost 5 bases and J lost 2 bases. Per the germline V gene, CDR1 is LGHNA and CDR2 is YSLEER. Amplification used 60 Vbeta primers and 13 Jbeta primers. Sequencing used immunoSEQ multiplex PCR; TCRdb keeps in-frame clones, though not all of them. The table records 100,000 to 150,000 clones, around 78% of them present only once. The receptor was isolated from a man aged 35 to 55 in good health and CMV-seronegative. This chain joins TRBV4-3 and TRBJ2-2; 13 bases map to TRBD2. Sequencing input: PBMCs. The CDR3 region has the DNA TGCGCCAGCAGCTCCCACCCTACTAGCGGGGGGGCCAACACCGGGGAGCTGTTTTTT. Translation: CASSSHPTSGGANTGELFF.